Listed here are 32 T cell receptor beta chains from one sample, sequenced in a study of identical twins. TCRdb reprocessed the 5' RACE reads with MiXCR, giving one entry per CDR3 protein. The table records some 500,000 distinct CDR3 sequences, just under 10% of them present only once. The same sample was also used in a study of yellow fever vaccine responses in identical twins.

Material: PBMCs. Every receptor here comes from a woman in her late teens or twenties in good health.

V and J are TRBV5-5 and TRBJ2-4; D gene uncertain. The CDR3 contains 17 residues. Germline V CDR1 and CDR2: SGHKS, YYEKEE (reference sequence). Trimming took off 1 base at V and 0 bases at J, with 14 bases between the two ends. The CDR3 spells CASSLISTALAKNIQYF. In nucleotides, the CDR3 is TGTGCCAGCAGCTTGATCAGTACTGCACTAGCCAAAAACATTCAGTACTTC.

The chain combines TRBV2 with TRBJ2-7, with D maybe TRBD1 (6 bases). The CDR3 has 12 residues. CDR1 and CDR2 from the germline V gene are SNHLY and FYNNEI. The ends were cut back, 4 bases at V and 4 bases at J, with 8 bases in the middle. For the CDR3, the DNA is TGTGCCAGCAGTGCCAGGGGTTACGAGCAGTACTTC. Its translation: CASSARGYEQYF. Using reference TRBV2 and TRBJ2-7 for the parts outside the CDR3, the full variable domain is EPEVTQTPSHQVTQMGQEVILRCVPISNHLYFYWYRQILGQKVEFLVSFYNNEISEKSEIFDDQFSVERPDGSNFTLKIRSTKLEDSAMYFCASSARGYEQYFGPGTRLTVT.

In its sample, this clonotype was seen many times. The chain is built from TRBV5-1 and TRBJ2-7; D could derive from TRBD1 or TRBD2 (5 bases each). The V end lost 2 bases, the J end lost 2 bases, and 14 bases lay between the germline ends. The CDR3 is made up of 15 amino acids. Germline CDR1 reads SGHRS; CDR2 reads YFSETQ. CDR3 protein: CASSFKRDGTYEQYF. In DNA, the CDR3 is TGCGCCAGCAGCTTTAAACGGGACGGCACCTACGAGCAGTACTTC. Full variable domain (outside the CDR3, taken from reference TRBV5-1 and TRBJ2-7): KAGVTQTPRYLIKTRGQQVTLSCSPISGHRSVSWYQQTPGQGLQFLFEYFSETQRNKGNFPGRFSGRQFSNSRSEMNVSTLELGDSALYLCASSFKRDGTYEQYFGPGTRLTVT.

This clonotype was seen just once. The chain links TRBV7-8 to TRBJ2-7; D unresolved. Trimming left V 5 bases short and J 3 bases short, with 14 bases between. The CDR3 has 14 residues. In germline, CDR1 is SGHVS, CDR2 FQNEAQ. CDR3 loop: CASSPGPPFYEQYF. Written as DNA, the CDR3 is TGTGCCAGCAGCCCCGGGCCCCCTTTCTACGAGCAGTACTTC. Variable domain in full (rest from reference TRBV7-8 and TRBJ2-7): GAGVSQSPRYKVAKRGQDVALRCDPISGHVSLFWYQQALGQGPEFLTYFQNEAQLDKSGLPSDRFFAERPEGSVSTLKIQRTQQEDSAVYLCASSPGPPFYEQYFGPGTRLTVT.

This clonotype was seen more than once but under ten times. The chain uses TRBV19 and TRBJ2-1; 7 bases fit TRBD2. V lost 3 bases to trimming and J lost 9 bases; unmatched junction nucleotides: 5. Germline V gene sequence: CDR1 LNHDA, CDR2 SQIVND (reference sequence). This CDR3 has 13 amino acids. The CDR3 spells CASSIQGEGEQFF. The CDR3 DNA follows: TGTGCCAGTAGTATTCAAGGGGAGGGTGAGCAGTTCTTC.

This clonotype was counted ten times or more. The rearrangement joins TRBV7-9 to TRBJ1-4, with D unclear. The CDR3 sequence is 14 residues long. The germline CDR1 and CDR2 sequences are SEHNR and FQNEAQ (reference sequence). The ends were cut back, 2 bases at V and 6 bases at J, with 10 bases in the middle. CDR3 sequence: CASSLITEDEKLFF. CDR3 DNA: TGTGCCAGCAGCTTAATCACAGAGGATGAAAAACTGTTTTTT.

This clonotype was counted at least ten times. This sequence joins TRBV7-9 and TRBJ2-1; D is undetermined. This CDR3 comprises 13 residues. V was trimmed by 3 bases and J by 5 bases, leaving 8 bases between them. Germline V lookup: CDR1 SEHNR, CDR2 FQNEAQ (reference sequence). The CDR3 region has the DNA TGTGCCAGCAGCTTCCCATCGCACAATGAGCAGTTCTTC. It yields the protein CASSFPSHNEQFF.

This clonotype was recorded many times. The chain carries TRBV20-1 and TRBJ2-3; 12 bases map to TRBD2. CDR3 length: 15 residues. V shed 6 bases and J 3 bases; nucleotides not matched to a gene: 7. Germline lookup yields CDR1 DFQATT and CDR2 SNEGSKA (reference sequence). The CDR3 spells CSAKRTSGITDTQYF. In DNA form, the CDR3 reads TGCAGTGCCAAACGGACTAGCGGGATAACAGATACGCAGTATTTT.

This clonotype was seen repeatedly, ten times or more. The V call is TRBV9, the J call TRBJ2-5; TRBD2 agrees at 8 bases. CDR1 is SGDLS, CDR2 YYNGEE, per germline. After removal of 4 bases from V and 4 bases from J, the junction contained 3 bases not matched to a gene. This CDR3 has 13 amino acids. The CDR3 is CASSPGLAETQYF. CDR3 bases: TGTGCCAGCAGCCCCGGACTAGCAGAGACCCAGTACTTC.

This clonotype was observed a few times. The rearrangement uses TRBV7-9 and TRBJ1-2; TRBD1 matches at 7 bases. Trimming at V came to 5 bases and at J to 4 bases, leaving 13 bases not matched to a gene. This CDR3 spans 16 amino acids. Germline CDR1 is SEHNR and CDR2 is FQNEAQ (reference sequence). The CDR3 DNA is TGTGCCAGCAGCAAGCCCGGGACAGAATTACTCTATGGCTACACCTTC. Translated: CASSKPGTELLYGYTF.

The chain links TRBV4-2 to TRBJ2-2, with 9 bases that match TRBD2. This CDR3 region has 16 residues. Germline V CDR1 and CDR2: LGHNA, YNFKEQ. Trimming removed 8 bases from V and 7 bases from J; junction bases left unmatched: 14. DNA of the CDR3: TGTGCCAGCTCCCATAGCGGGGGCCTTCTGGACGGGGAGCTGTTTTTT. Protein: CASSHSGGLLDGELFF.

This clonotype was counted between two and nine times. V usage is TRBV20-1 and J usage is TRBJ2-1; D possibly uses TRBD1 or TRBD2 (5 bases each). CDR3 length: 16 residues. V lost 0 bases and J 5 bases, leaving 17 bases between the germline ends. Germline assignment: CDR1 DFQATT and CDR2 SNEGSKA (reference sequence). This CDR3 is CSARDSGRPVDNEQFF. The CDR3 bases are TGCAGTGCTAGAGATTCGGGGCGACCAGTAGACAATGAGCAGTTCTTC.

Ten or more counts support this clonotype. Its ends do not fully match the called genes, so a read error is possible. CDR3 region: CASSLEGGNTEAFF. The CDR3 DNA is TGTGCCAGCAGCTTAGAGGGGGGGAACACTGAAGCTTTCTTT. The gene calls are TRBV5-1 and TRBJ1-1; D is perhaps TRBD1 (6 bases). There are 14 residues in the CDR3. Germline lookup yields CDR1 SGHRS and CDR2 YFSETQ.

This clonotype has ten or more counts. V usage is TRBV6-4 and J usage is TRBJ2-2, with 8 bases aligning to TRBD1. Trimming took 2 bases from V and 1 from J; bases not matched to a gene: 0. The length of the CDR3 is 15 residues. CDR1 is MRHNA, CDR2 SNTAGT, per germline. CDR3 sequence (DNA): TGTGCCAGCAGTGACGGGACAGGGAACACCGGGGAGCTGTTTTTT. It codes for CASSDGTGNTGELFF.

At least ten counts were recorded for this clonotype. V and J are TRBV20-1 and TRBJ2-7, with 7 bases identical to TRBD2. Germline values: CDR1 DFQATT, CDR2 SNEGSKA (reference sequence). This CDR3 region has 13 residues. The V and J ends lost 3 bases and 2 bases, in that order; junction bases with no gene match: 4. CDR3 in amino acids: CSARKAGAYEQYF. The CDR3 nucleotides are TGCAGTGCTAGGAAGGCGGGAGCCTACGAGCAGTACTTC.

This clonotype was picked up a small number of times. The chain couples TRBV5-5 to TRBJ2-1; possible D gene TRBD2, 5 bases. V lost 1 base to trimming and J lost 10 bases, with 9 bases between them. This CDR3 is built from 12 residues. The germline gives CDR1 SGHKS, CDR2 YYEKEE (reference sequence). The DNA for the CDR3 is TGTGCCAGCAGCTTGCTCCCGGGGGAGCAGTTCTTC. Its protein product is CASSLLPGEQFF.

The chain is built from TRBV7-2 and TRBJ2-7, with 7 bases identical to TRBD2. Looked up from germline, CDR1 is SGHTA and CDR2 is FQGNSA. V lost 2 bases and J lost 6; bases outside the gene matches: 13. The CDR3 sequence is 16 residues long. DNA for the CDR3: TGTGCCAGCAGCTTACGTGGGGGGGGAGGTATGGGCGAGCAGTACTTC. This translates into CASSLRGGGGMGEQYF. The entire variable domain, with the rest obtained from reference TRBV7-2 and TRBJ2-7, is as follows: GAGVSQSPSNKVTEKGKDVELRCDPISGHTALYWYRQSLGQGLEFLIYFQGNSAPDKSGLPSDRFSAERTGGSVSTLTIQRTQQEDSAVYLCASSLRGGGGMGEQYFGPGTRLTVT.

This clonotype was seen a handful of times. The V call is TRBV12-3 or TRBV12-4, the J call TRBJ2-7, with 8 bases that match TRBD1. The V and J ends lost 1 base and 7 bases, in that order; junction bases with no gene match: 15. The CDR3 covers 17 residues. This CDR3 reads CASSLDVVGTGELEQYF. The CDR3 nucleotides read TGTGCCAGCAGTTTAGATGTGGTCGGGACAGGAGAATTAGAGCAGTACTTC.

Many counts were recorded for this clonotype. The chain has TRBV6-5 and TRBJ2-3; perhaps TRBD2 as D (6 bases). V gave up 0 bases and J gave up 1 base, with 14 bases separating them. This CDR3 has 17 amino acids. Germline CDR1 MNHEY, CDR2 SVGAGI. Here the CDR3 reads CASSYSSQGGGTDTQYF. Here the CDR3 DNA reads TGTGCCAGCAGTTACTCGTCCCAGGGAGGTGGCACAGATACGCAGTATTTT.

The chain joins TRBV12-3 or TRBV12-4 to TRBJ2-5; possibly TRBD2 for D (6 bases). V shed 3 bases and J shed 2 bases, with 22 bases lying between them. The CDR3 runs to 18 residues. CDR3 residues: CASSFGTREVIPQETQYF. CDR3 in DNA: TGTGCCAGCAGTTTCGGGACCAGGGAGGTAATCCCTCAAGAGACCCAGTACTTC.

The chain joins TRBV6-2 or TRBV6-3 to TRBJ2-7; D gene unclear. V was cut by 7 bases and J by 0 bases, with 7 bases left in between. Germline V gene lookup returns CDR1 MNHEY and CDR2 SVGEGT. The CDR3 extends over 12 amino acids. CDR3 in amino acids: CASTESSYEQYF. The CDR3, as DNA: TGTGCCAGCACCGAGAGCTCCTACGAGCAGTACTTC.

This clonotype was counted only a few times. The chain employs TRBV7-9 and TRBJ1-6, with 9 bases matching TRBD1. Germline lookup yields CDR1 SEHNR and CDR2 FQNEAQ (reference sequence). After removal of 5 bases from V and 7 bases from J, the junction contained 6 bases not matched to a gene. The CDR3 consists of 15 residues. DNA for the CDR3: TGTGCCAGCAGCCCCGACAGGGGGGAAAATTCACCCCTCCACTTT. Translation gives CASSPDRGENSPLHF.

The sample holds a few counts of this clonotype. The rearrangement uses TRBV30 and TRBJ1-1; 8 bases match TRBD1. In germline, CDR1 is GTSNPN, CDR2 SVGIG (reference sequence). The CDR3 runs to 19 residues. V shed 8 bases and J 5 bases; nucleotides not matched to a gene: 28. CDR3 in DNA: TGTGCCCCCATTACTGGCACGAGCGGCCGGGACAGGAAGCTTACTGAAGCTTTCTTT. The encoded protein is CAPITGTSGRDRKLTEAFF.

This clonotype was seen a handful of times. V is TRBV29-1 and J is TRBJ2-7; TRBD1 might be the D (6 bases). Germline CDR1 SQVTM, CDR2 ANQGSEA. The CDR3 spans 16 residues. Trimming removed 2 bases from V and 1 base from J, with 18 bases in between. As DNA, the CDR3 is TGCAGCGTTGAATTTGTCGCGTCAGGGGAATCCTACGAGCAGTACTTC. It translates to CSVEFVASGESYEQYF.

V gene TRBV7-9 combines with J gene TRBJ2-7; D might be TRBD1 (6 bases). The CDR3 is 15 amino acids. Trimming removed 5 bases at V and 3 bases at J, with 17 bases between. The germline CDR1 and CDR2 sequences are SEHNR and FQNEAQ (reference sequence). This chain's CDR3 is CASSDIRTAHYEQYF. As DNA, the CDR3 is TGTGCCAGCAGCGACATACGGACAGCGCACTACGAGCAGTACTTC.

This clonotype was picked up a small number of times. The chain recombines TRBV7-8 with TRBJ1-1; D is ambiguous. Germline CDR1 and CDR2: SGHVS and FQNEAQ. This CDR3 spans 13 amino acids. Trimming pared 1 base from V and 11 bases from J, leaving 14 bases between. The CDR3 protein is CASSLETAPGAFF. The CDR3 DNA reads TGTGCCAGCAGCTTAGAAACAGCCCCGGGGGCTTTCTTT.

The genes are TRBV7-9 and TRBJ2-7; 8 nucleotides agree with TRBD2. The J segment lost 5 bases and the V segment lost 1 base, leaving 7 bases of the junction unmatched. There are 15 residues in the CDR3. Germline CDR1 reads SEHNR; CDR2 reads FQNEAQ (reference sequence). DNA of the CDR3: TGTGCCAGCAGCTTAGTCGGGGGGGCCTCGGACGAGCAGTACTTC. Protein: CASSLVGGASDEQYF. Variable domain in full (rest from reference TRBV7-9 and TRBJ2-7): DTGVSQNPRHKITKRGQNVTFRCDPISEHNRLYWYRQTLGQGPEFLTYFQNEAQLEKSRLLSDRFSAERPKGSFSTLEIQRTEQGDSAMYLCASSLVGGASDEQYFGPGTRLTVT.

This clonotype was recorded a few times. The gene calls are TRBV28 and TRBJ2-1; 7 nucleotides line up with TRBD2. The V gene's germline CDR1 is MDHEN and CDR2 SYDVKM. CDR3 length: 17 residues. V was clipped by 0 bases and J by 2 bases; unmatched bases: 7. CDR3 protein: CASSLWRPSGAYNEQFF. The CDR3 DNA reads TGTGCCAGCAGTTTATGGCGGCCCAGCGGGGCCTACAATGAGCAGTTCTTC.

Only a few counts were recorded for this clonotype. One end of the junction fails to match germline, which may point to a read error. The chain combines TRBV3-1 with TRBJ2-3, with 7 bases fitting TRBD2. Germline V gene sequence: CDR1 LGHDT, CDR2 YNNKEL (reference sequence). This CDR3 is 17 amino acids long. Here the CDR3 reads CVSSQDWAGASTDTQYF. Here the CDR3 DNA reads TGTGTCAGCAGCCAAGATTGGGCGGGAGCTAGCACAGATACGCAGTATTTT.

This chain joins TRBV10-3 and TRBJ2-7; tentatively, D is TRBD1 (5 bases). Trimming cost V 4 bases and J 1 base, with 8 bases left between them. CDR1 ENHRY and CDR2 SYGVKD come from the germline V gene. The CDR3 runs to 13 residues. CDR3 coding DNA: TGTGCCATCAGTGGGGGCCGGTCCTACGAGCAGTACTTC. The encoded protein is CAISGGRSYEQYF.

The chain links TRBV7-9 to TRBJ1-1, with no clear D. The CDR3 has 14 amino acids. Looked up from germline, CDR1 is SEHNR and CDR2 is FQNEAQ (reference sequence). The germline V and J ends were trimmed by 2 bases and 4 bases, with 11 bases remaining between them. CDR3 nucleotide sequence: TGTGCCAGCAGCTTAACGCGGGGATCCACTGAAGCTTTCTTT. This encodes CASSLTRGSTEAFF.

This clonotype was seen at least ten times. The chain combines TRBV4-2 with TRBJ1-1, with D perhaps TRBD1 (6 bases). V was trimmed by 1 base and J by 4 bases, leaving 13 bases between them. Germline loops: CDR1 LGHNA, CDR2 YNFKEQ. This CDR3 spans 15 amino acids. CDR3 bases: TGTGCCAGCAGCCAAGCTGGGGGGGCTAGCACTGAAGCTTTCTTT. Translated, it gives CASSQAGGASTEAFF.